This record concerns one T cell receptor (beta chain) sequence. This specimen comes from a study of OX40 agonist ivuxolimab in advanced cancers. As for the study in general: Partial responses occurred in Three dose-escalation patients, one with hepatocellular carcinoma and two with cutaneous melanoma.

The junction had 6 bases not matched to a gene; V was cut back by 5 bases and J by 3 bases. This CDR3 region has 15 residues. CDR1 MNHEY and CDR2 SMNVEV come from the germline V gene (reference sequence). Here immunoSEQ multiplex PCR was the method, and the copy in TCRdb shows in-frame clones only, minus some. This sample has 70,000 to 95,000 clones, with 90% to 95% found just once. This chain joins TRBV27 and TRBJ2-7, with 11 bases that match TRBD1. This TCR was sampled from an adult with an advanced solid tumor such as melanoma, head and neck, liver or kidney cancer. Sequenced material: CD4+ or CD8+ T cells sorted from blood, taken in a trial of the OX40 agonist ivuxolimab. The CDR3 DNA reads TGTGCCAGCAGTCCTCGGACAGGGGGCTTCTACGAGCAGTACTTC. Residues: CASSPRTGGFYEQYF.